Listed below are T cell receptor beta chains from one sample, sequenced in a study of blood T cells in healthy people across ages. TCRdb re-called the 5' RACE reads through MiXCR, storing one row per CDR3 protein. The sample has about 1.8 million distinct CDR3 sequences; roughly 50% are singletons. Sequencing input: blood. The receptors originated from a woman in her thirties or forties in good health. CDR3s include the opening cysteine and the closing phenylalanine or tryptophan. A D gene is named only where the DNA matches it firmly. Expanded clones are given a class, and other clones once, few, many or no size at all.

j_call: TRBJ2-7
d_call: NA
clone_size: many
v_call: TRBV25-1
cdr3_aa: CASRGQPGVGQYF
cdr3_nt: TGTGCCAGCAGAGGACAGCCGGGTGTGGGGCAGTACTTC

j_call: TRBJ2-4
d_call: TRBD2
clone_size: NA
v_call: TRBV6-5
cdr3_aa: CASSYSSAGLASRNIQYF
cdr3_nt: TGTGCCAGCAGTTACTCGAGCGCGGGACTAGCTTCGAGGAACATTCAGTACTTC

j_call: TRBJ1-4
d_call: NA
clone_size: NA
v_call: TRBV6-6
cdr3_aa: CASSKILQGGEKLFF
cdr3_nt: TGCGCCAGCAGTAAGATATTACAGGGCGGGGAAAAACTGTTTTTT

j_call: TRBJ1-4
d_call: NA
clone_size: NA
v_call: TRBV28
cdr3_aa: CASKQGEKLFF
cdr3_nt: TGTGCCAGCAAACAGGGTGAAAAACTGTTTTTT

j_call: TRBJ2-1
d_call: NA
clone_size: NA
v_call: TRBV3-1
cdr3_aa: CASSQVVQSQETQFF
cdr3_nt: TGTGCCAGCAGCCAGGTTGTACAGAGCCAAGAGACCCAGTTCTTC

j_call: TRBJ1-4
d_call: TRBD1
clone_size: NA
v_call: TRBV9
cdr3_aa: CASSAGGSREKLFF
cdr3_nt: TGTGCCAGCAGCGCAGGGGGTTCGAGGGAAAAACTGTTTTTT

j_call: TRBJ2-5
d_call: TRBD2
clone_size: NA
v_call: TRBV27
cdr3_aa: CASSPRRLAGGKKETQYF
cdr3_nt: TGTGCCAGCAGTCCTCGGAGACTAGCGGGGGGGAAAAAAGAGACCCAGTACTTC

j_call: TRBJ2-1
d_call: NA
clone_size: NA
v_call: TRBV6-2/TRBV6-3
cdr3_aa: CASSQGQFFFESDEQFF
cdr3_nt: TGTGCCAGCAGTCAGGGGCAGTTCTTCTTTGAGTCCGATGAGCAGTTCTTC

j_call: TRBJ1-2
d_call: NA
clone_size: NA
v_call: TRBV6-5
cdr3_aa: CASFPQLRGHYGYTF
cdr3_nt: TGTGCCAGCTTCCCGCAACTCAGGGGCCACTATGGCTACACCTTC

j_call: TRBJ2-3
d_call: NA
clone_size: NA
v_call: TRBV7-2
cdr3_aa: CAAANTFTDTQYF
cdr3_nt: TGTGCCGCCGCGAATACCTTCACAGATACGCAGTATTTT

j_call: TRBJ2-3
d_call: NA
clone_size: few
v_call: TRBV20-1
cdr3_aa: CSARDYDPGPQTDTQYF
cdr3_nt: TGCAGTGCTAGAGATTATGACCCTGGACCCCAGACAGATACGCAGTATTTT

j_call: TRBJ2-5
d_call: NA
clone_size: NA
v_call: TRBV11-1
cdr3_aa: CASSVLPQETQYF
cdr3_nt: TGTGCCAGCAGCGTACTACCACAAGAGACCCAGTACTTC

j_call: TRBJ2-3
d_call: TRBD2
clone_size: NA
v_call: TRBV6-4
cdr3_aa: CASSEGLAGITDTQYF
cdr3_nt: TGTGCCAGCAGTGAAGGGCTAGCGGGCATCACAGATACGCAGTATTTT

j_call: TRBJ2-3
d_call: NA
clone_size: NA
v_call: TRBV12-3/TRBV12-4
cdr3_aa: CASRGAWADTQYF
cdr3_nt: TGTGCCAGCAGAGGTGCGTGGGCAGATACGCAGTATTTT

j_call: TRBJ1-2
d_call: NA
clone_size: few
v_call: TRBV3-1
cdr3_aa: CASSLSSGTSYGYTF
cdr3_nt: TGTGCCAGCAGCCTAAGTAGCGGGACTTCCTATGGCTACACCTTC

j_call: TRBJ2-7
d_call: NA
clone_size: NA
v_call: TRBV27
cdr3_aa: CASSWAGASYNEQYF
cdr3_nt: TGTGCCAGCAGTTGGGCAGGGGCCTCCTACAATGAGCAGTACTTC

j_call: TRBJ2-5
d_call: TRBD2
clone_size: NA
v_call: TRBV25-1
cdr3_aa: CASSAATSAETQYF
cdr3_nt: TGTGCCAGCAGTGCAGCAACTAGCGCGGAGACCCAGTACTTC

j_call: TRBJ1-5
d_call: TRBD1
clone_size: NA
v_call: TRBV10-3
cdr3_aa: CAISDGTEAYQPQHF
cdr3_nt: TGTGCCATCAGTGACGGGACAGAAGCCTATCAGCCCCAGCATTTT

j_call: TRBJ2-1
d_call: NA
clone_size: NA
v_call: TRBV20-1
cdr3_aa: CSAGKAGAIYNEQFF
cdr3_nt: TGCAGTGCTGGCAAGGCGGGGGCGATTTACAATGAGCAGTTCTTC

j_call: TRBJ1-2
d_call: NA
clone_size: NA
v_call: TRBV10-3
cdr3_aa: CAITKGGLPASSDYGYTF
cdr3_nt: TGTGCCATCACAAAGGGGGGACTTCCCGCGTCTAGCGACTATGGCTACACCTTC

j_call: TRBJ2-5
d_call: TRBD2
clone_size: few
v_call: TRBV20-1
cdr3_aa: CSVPLPLLAGATQYF
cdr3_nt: TGCAGTGTTCCCCTCCCTCTCCTAGCGGGGGCGACCCAGTACTTC

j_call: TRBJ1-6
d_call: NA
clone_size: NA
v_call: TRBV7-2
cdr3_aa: CASSLVGTRDNSPLHF
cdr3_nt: TGTGCCAGCAGCTTAGTAGGGACCAGAGATAATTCACCCCTCCACTTT

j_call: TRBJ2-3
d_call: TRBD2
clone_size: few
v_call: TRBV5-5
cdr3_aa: CASSLSWSGGPVDTQYF
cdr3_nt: TGTGCCAGCAGCTTGTCTTGGTCGGGGGGGCCCGTGGATACGCAGTATTTT

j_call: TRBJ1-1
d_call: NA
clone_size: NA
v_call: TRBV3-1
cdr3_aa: CASSQASRSGKAFF
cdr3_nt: TGTGCCAGCAGCCAAGCTTCCAGGTCAGGGAAAGCTTTCTTT